These T cell receptor beta chains were read from a single sample in a study of blood T cell repertoires in COVID-19. Using immunoSEQ multiplex PCR, the repertoire was profiled, and TCRdb retains in-frame clones only, with some absent. This sample has nearly 250,000 clones, with 86% found just once. The source material was peripheral blood. These receptors were obtained from an older woman who had recovered from COVID-19. The CDR3 runs from the conserved cysteine through the conserved F or W. A D gene is named only where the DNA matches it firmly. Some rows have no size entry. The others give once, few or many, or a class for an expanded clone.

cdr3_nt cdr3_aa clone_size j_call d_call v_call
TGCGCCAGCAGCTCCCGGACAGGGGCCTACGAGCAGTACTTC CASSSRTGAYEQYF . TRBJ2-7 TRBD1 TRBV5-1
TGTGCCAGCAGTCCCACAGGGGGATGGGCCAAAAACATTCAGTACTTC CASSPTGGWAKNIQYF . TRBJ2-4 TRBD1 TRBV6-4
TGTGCCAGCAGTCCATGGCGGAGGAGCGGGGCAGATACGCAGTATTTT CASSPWRRSGADTQYF . TRBJ2-3 TRBD2 TRBV28
TGTGCCAGCTCACCAGGGGGGAATTCACCCCTCCACTTT CASSPGGNSPLHF . TRBJ1-6 . TRBV18
TGTGCCAGCAGCTTCAGTGGGACAGGAACCTACGAGCAGTACTTC CASSFSGTGTYEQYF . TRBJ2-7 TRBD1 TRBV5-6
TGTGCCGGCTTTACGGGAGGACAGGGCAATTCACCCCTCCACTTT CAGFTGGQGNSPLHF few TRBJ1-6 TRBD1 TRBV5-4
TGTGCCAGCAGCCTCACGGGGATCTCTGGAAACACCATATATTTT CASSLTGISGNTIYF . TRBJ1-3 . TRBV7-2
TGTGCCAGCAGCCCCTCAGGGGTGGCGTCACCCCTCCACTTT CASSPSGVASPLHF . TRBJ1-6 . TRBV6-5
TGCGCCAGCAGCCCCCTTGAGCGGGGGATTAAAGAGACCCAGTACTTC CASSPLERGIKETQYF . TRBJ2-5 TRBD2 TRBV5-1
TGTGCCAGCAGCTCCGGGACTGTTCTCACAGATACGCAGTATTTT CASSSGTVLTDTQYF . TRBJ2-3 . TRBV3-1/TRBV3-2
TGCAGCGTTATACAGGACTATGGCTACACCTTC CSVIQDYGYTF . TRBJ1-2 . TRBV29-1
TGTGCCAGCGACCGGGACAGGGACGAGCAGTACTTC CASDRDRDEQYF once TRBJ2-7 TRBD1 TRBV6-5
TGTGCCAGCAGTGACTCGGGCGGGGGTGGCACAGATACGCAGTATTTT CASSDSGGGGTDTQYF . TRBJ2-3 TRBD2 TRBV6-4
TGTGCCAGCTCACCAGGGCCGAACACTGAAGCTTTCTTT CASSPGPNTEAFF . TRBJ1-1 . TRBV18
TGTGCCACCAGCTCGGGTCAGAGTAATGAAAAACTGTTTTTT CATSSGQSNEKLFF . TRBJ1-4 . TRBV15
TGTGCCAGCAGTTACGGGTTCGCAGGGGGTAATTCACCCCTCCACTTT CASSYGFAGGNSPLHF . TRBJ1-6 TRBD1 TRBV6-5
TGCGCCATACCCGGTGAAAAACTGTTTTTT CAIPGEKLFF . TRBJ1-4 . TRBV23-1
TGTGCCAGCAGTTCAGCAGGGGGACCAGACTACGAGCAGTACTTC CASSSAGGPDYEQYF . TRBJ2-7 TRBD1 TRBV27
TGTGCCAGCAGCTTAAGGGCCAGGGACACTGAAGCTTTCTTT CASSLRARDTEAFF . TRBJ1-1 . TRBV7-6
TGCGCCAGCAGCCAAGTTTCAGGGGGCGGTGGAGATACGCAGTATTTT CASSQVSGGGGDTQYF . TRBJ2-3 TRBD1 TRBV4-3
TGCGCCAGCAGCTTGGAGCTAGCGGGGTCGGATACGCAGTATTTT CASSLELAGSDTQYF . TRBJ2-3 TRBD2 TRBV5-1
TGCGCCAGCAGCCAGGATGGGGGGACTGGAAACACCATATATTTT CASSQDGGTGNTIYF . TRBJ1-3 . TRBV4-3
TGTGCCAGCTCGGGACTAGCGGGGGACCCCTACGAGCAGTACTTC CASSGLAGDPYEQYF . TRBJ2-7 TRBD2 TRBV6-5
TGTGCCAGCAGCCAAAACCTAGCGGGGGGGGGCAATGAGCAGTTCTTC CASSQNLAGGGNEQFF . TRBJ2-1 TRBD2 TRBV3-1/TRBV3-2